The entry that follows covers one T cell receptor (beta chain) sequence. The data are from a study of blood T cell repertoires in COVID-19. Study background: Whether acute or convalescent, the COVID-19 samples came from the United States, Italy and Spain.

As originally analysed: Estimation of nucleated cell counts relied on the amplification of reference gene primers. Some clones are missing from TCRdb's copy, which holds only in-frame ones; the method was immunoSEQ multiplex PCR. V, J and clone size reflect that table, while D and trimming were determined from the DNA. In the table there are fewer than 500,000 clones, about nine tenths of which are singletons. The sequenced sample was peripheral blood. The receptor comes from a young woman with active or convalescent COVID-19.

CDR3 bases: TGTGCCAGCAGCCAAGATGAAAGGGGCTCCTACAATGAGCAGTTCTTC. This codes for CASSQDERGSYNEQFF. V usage is TRBV4-2 and J usage is TRBJ2-1, with D possibly being TRBD1 (5 bases). From germline, CDR1 is LGHNA and CDR2 YNFKEQ. V was pared by 0 bases and J by 0 bases, with 9 bases between. This CDR3 has 16 residues.